Below, 21 T cell receptor beta chains from the same sample are listed, as sequenced in a study of Tregs in tolerant kidney transplant recipients. The data were produced by immunoSEQ multiplex PCR, yet TCRdb's version contains in-frame clones alone and is incomplete. The data show some 70,000 clones, 80% to 85% seen once. The material sequenced was CD4+ T cells from blood. The receptors come from a human donor in good health.

V usage is TRBV7-9 and J usage is TRBJ1-2; a possible D gene is TRBD1 (6 bases). The V gene lost 1 base and the J gene lost 8 bases, with 20 bases spanning the gap. CDR1 is SEHNR and CDR2 is FQNEAQ in the germline V gene (reference sequence). The CDR3 totals 16 residues. Here the CDR3 reads CASSLERTEGGEGYTF. CDR3 DNA sequence: TGTGCCAGCAGCTTAGAACGGACAGAGGGTGGTGAGGGCTACACCTTC.

The chain uses TRBV11-2 and TRBJ2-3, with D perhaps TRBD2 (7 bases). The CDR3 sequence is 17 residues long. CDR1 and CDR2 (germline): SGHAT, FQNNGV. With 3 bases removed from V and 2 bases from J, the gap between germline ends came to 18 bases. The CDR3 sequence is CASSFTGAGAYTDTQYF. Written as DNA, the CDR3 is TGTGCCAGCAGCTTTACGGGTGCGGGGGCCTACACAGATACGCAGTATTTT.

This clone occurred once. The germline gene is not matched at one end of the junction; a read error may be the cause. The J gene is TRBJ1-1, the V gene TRBV30; unclear D gene. CDR1 and CDR2 (germline): GTSNPN, SVGIG (reference sequence). The CDR3 contains 12 residues. CDR3 in DNA: TGTGCCTGGAGCTTTGGCGCGTTCAGGTCGCTCTTT. Its protein is CAWSFGAFRSLF.

The genes are TRBV11-1 and TRBJ2-3; no reliable D call. The V and J ends lost 3 bases and 6 bases respectively, with 7 bases between them. This CDR3 is built from 12 residues. CDR1 is SGHAT and CDR2 is FQDESV in the germline V gene (reference sequence). CDR3 DNA sequence: TGTGCCAGCAGCTTGGCTCAGGATACGCAGTATTTT. As protein: CASSLAQDTQYF.

The rearrangement links TRBV11-2 to TRBJ2-5; a possible D gene is TRBD1 (6 bases). V lost 5 bases and J 1 base, leaving 11 bases between the germline ends. The length of the CDR3 is 14 residues. CDR1 SGHAT and CDR2 FQNNGV come from the germline V gene. The CDR3 bases are TGTGCCAGCAGCATCTTGACAGGCCAAGAGACCCAGTACTTC. Amino acids: CASSILTGQETQYF.

The chain combines TRBV29-1 with TRBJ1-4; 8 positions agree with TRBD1. The germline V gene has CDR1 SQVTM and CDR2 ANQGSEA. The CDR3 is 16 residues long. With 3 bases clipped from V and 8 bases from J, the junction kept 14 bases outside the gene matches. CDR3 amino acids: CSVELLKDRGREKLFF. The CDR3, as DNA: TGCAGCGTTGAGCTACTCAAAGACAGGGGCCGAGAAAAACTGTTTTTT.

The rearrangement uses TRBV7-9 and TRBJ1-1; 7 nucleotides align to TRBD1. J lost 4 bases, V lost 7 bases, and 6 bases had no gene match. The length of the CDR3 is 13 residues. Germline V gene lookup returns CDR1 SEHNR and CDR2 FQNEAQ (reference sequence). The CDR3 sequence: CASTTTGSTEAFF. CDR3 DNA sequence: TGTGCCAGCACCACGACAGGGAGCACTGAAGCTTTCTTT.

The chain joins TRBV9 to TRBJ2-3; D is possibly TRBD2 (6 bases). Germline CDR1 SGDLS, CDR2 YYNGEE. Between the trimmed V and J ends, which lost 1 base and 3 bases, there was a span of 9 bases. CDR3 length: 14 residues. DNA for the CDR3: TGTGCCAGCAGCGTAAGAGGGACTACAGATACGCAGTATTTT. Translation: CASSVRGTTDTQYF.

The chain is built from TRBV11-2 and TRBJ2-2; D tentatively reads TRBD1 or TRBD2 (6 bases each). CDR3 length: 18 amino acids. Germline CDR1 is SGHAT and CDR2 is FQNNGV. Trimming cost V 9 bases and J 1 base, with 24 bases left between them. The CDR3 bases are TGTGCCAGTCGAAGTGCGGGGTTCGGACAGCTGAACACCGGGGAGCTGTTTTTT. This gives the protein CASRSAGFGQLNTGELFF.

The chain joins TRBV5-8 to TRBJ2-5, with 7 nucleotides matching TRBD1. Germline V gene sequence: CDR1 SGHTS, CDR2 YDEGEE. V was clipped by 7 bases and J by 2 bases; unmatched bases: 5. CDR3 size: 13 residues. In DNA, the CDR3 is TGTGCCAGCTTAAACAGGGGACAAGAGACCCAGTACTTC. Translation gives CASLNRGQETQYF.

The chain employs TRBV18 and TRBJ1-1; D ambiguous. V was trimmed by 0 bases and J by 0 bases, leaving 8 bases between them. The CDR3 runs to 15 residues. Germline CDR1 and CDR2: KGHSH and LQKENI. CDR3 in DNA: TGTGCCAGCTCACCACCTTTGGGGATGAACACTGAAGCTTTCTTT. Translating gives CASSPPLGMNTEAFF.

Relative to its sample, this clone is medium-sized (0.01 to 0.1%). This chain uses TRBV5-1 with TRBJ2-5; D uncertain. Trimming left V 0 bases short and J 4 bases short, with 4 bases between. Germline lookup yields CDR1 SGHRS and CDR2 YFSETQ. The CDR3 is made up of 12 amino acids. In DNA form, the CDR3 reads TGCGCCAGCAGCTTGGGTCGAGAGACCCAGTACTTC. Protein product: CASSLGRETQYF.

CDR3 nucleotide sequence: TGTGCCAGCAGTGGACCGGGACAGGGGAAAAACATTCAGTACTTC. Translated: CASSGPGQGKNIQYF. The chain combines TRBV2 with TRBJ2-4, with 10 bases aligning to TRBD1. Germline values: CDR1 SNHLY, CDR2 FYNNEI. The V segment lost 4 bases and the J segment 4 bases; nucleotides outside the gene matches: 4. There are 15 residues in the CDR3. The full variable domain, completed using reference TRBV2 and TRBJ2-4, is EPEVTQTPSHQVTQMGQEVILRCVPISNHLYFYWYRQILGQKVEFLVSFYNNEISEKSEIFDDQFSVERPDGSNFTLKIRSTKLEDSAMYFCASSGPGQGKNIQYFGAGTRLSVL.

This chain connects TRBV14 to TRBJ2-1, with 9 bases aligning to TRBD2. V trimming: 1 base; J trimming: 9 bases; junction bases outside the gene matches: 7. CDR3 size: 15 residues. Per germline, CDR1 SGHDN and CDR2 FVKESK. The CDR3 spells CASSQVIAGAGEQFF. The CDR3 DNA reads as TGTGCCAGCAGCCAAGTGATAGCGGGGGCGGGTGAGCAGTTCTTC.

This clone has just one count. This rearrangement joins TRBV7-2 to TRBJ1-2; 7 positions agree with TRBD1. Germline CDR1 reads SGHTA; CDR2 reads FQGNSA. CDR3 length: 13 residues. V dropped 5 bases and J dropped 6; count of bases not matched to a gene: 6. The CDR3: CASSPNRGDGYTF. The CDR3 DNA is TGTGCCAGCAGCCCCAACAGGGGAGATGGCTACACCTTC.

This CDR3 reads CASTGQSYNEQFF. CDR3 nucleotides: TGTGCCAGCACGGGACAGAGCTACAATGAGCAGTTCTTC. V is TRBV2 and J is TRBJ2-1, with TRBD1 matching 7 bases. This CDR3 contains 13 residues. Germline V CDR1 and CDR2: SNHLY, FYNNEI. V was clipped by 7 bases and J by 3 bases; unmatched bases: 3.

This clone has just one count. This rearrangement joins TRBV21-1 to TRBJ2-1; the table's D call TRBD2 went unverified against the DNA. TRBV21-1 is a recognized pseudogene. The CDR3 has 17 amino acids. DNA of the CDR3: TGTGCCAGCAGCAGAATACTAGCGGGGAGTCCCCACAATGAGCAGTTCTTC. It codes for CASSRILAGSPHNEQFF.

This chain uses TRBV7-2 with TRBJ2-2; 11 bases align to TRBD2. Germline V gene sequence: CDR1 SGHTA, CDR2 FQGNSA. There are 18 residues in the CDR3. V lost 1 base to trimming and J lost 5 bases; unmatched junction nucleotides: 9. The CDR3 spells CASSLDSPLAGETGELFF. The CDR3 DNA is TGTGCCAGCAGCTTAGACTCACCACTAGCGGGGGAGACCGGGGAGCTGTTTTTT.

The chain links TRBV19 to TRBJ1-2; 9 bases match TRBD1. The CDR3 is 15 residues long. Germline loops: CDR1 LNHDA, CDR2 SQIVND (reference sequence). V dropped 4 bases and J dropped 0; count of bases not matched to a gene: 3. The CDR3 is CASSRDRDPNYGYTF. CDR3 sequence (DNA): TGTGCCAGTAGTAGGGACAGGGATCCTAACTATGGCTACACCTTC.

The J gene is TRBJ2-7, the V gene TRBV7-2; no clear D. The CDR3 totals 13 residues. V shed 2 bases and J shed 4 bases, with 9 bases lying between them. Per germline, CDR1 SGHTA and CDR2 FQGNSA. CDR3 sequence: CASSLLHLYEQYF. CDR3 coding DNA: TGTGCCAGCAGCTTACTGCATCTTTACGAGCAGTACTTC.

V is TRBV25-1 and J is TRBJ2-3, with 8 bases identical to TRBD2. Germline V gene lookup returns CDR1 MGHDK and CDR2 SYGVNS. J lost 2 bases, V lost 2 bases, and 3 bases had no gene match. The length of the CDR3 is 15 residues. The CDR3 DNA reads TGTGCCAGCAGTGAACGGGAGGGGTACACAGATACGCAGTATTTT. Translated: CASSEREGYTDTQYF.